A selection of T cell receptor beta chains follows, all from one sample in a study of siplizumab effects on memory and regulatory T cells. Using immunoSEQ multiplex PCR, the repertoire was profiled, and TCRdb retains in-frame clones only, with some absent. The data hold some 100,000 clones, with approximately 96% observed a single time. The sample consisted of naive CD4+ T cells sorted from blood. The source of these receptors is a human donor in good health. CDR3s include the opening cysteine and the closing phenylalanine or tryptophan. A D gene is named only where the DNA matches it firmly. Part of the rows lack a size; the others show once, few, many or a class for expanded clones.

CASRGQTEAFF,TGCGCCAGCAGGGGTCAAACTGAAGCTTTCTTT,.,TRBJ1-1,TRBV5-1,few
CASSITPDTQYF,TGTGCCAGTAGTATAACCCCAGATACGCAGTATTTT,.,TRBJ2-3,TRBV19,.
CASSFRGAVNQPQHF,TGTGCCAGCAGTTTCAGGGGCGCGGTCAATCAGCCCCAGCATTTT,.,TRBJ1-5,TRBV27,once
CASSLLGQGLTEAFF,TGTGCCAGCAGCTTACTGGGACAGGGTTTGACTGAAGCTTTCTTT,TRBD1,TRBJ1-1,TRBV7-3,.
CASSLGLGQGDTGELFF,TGTGCCAGCAGCTTAGGGCTGGGACAGGGGGACACCGGGGAGCTGTTTTTT,TRBD1,TRBJ2-2,TRBV11-3,.
CASSDEGRMNTEAFF,TGTGCCAGCAGTGATGAGGGACGGATGAACACTGAAGCTTTCTTT,.,TRBJ1-1,TRBV2,.
CASSHPQGRDNYGYTF,TGCGCCAGCAGCCACCCACAGGGAAGGGATAACTATGGCTACACCTTC,.,TRBJ1-2,TRBV4-3,.
CASSILSGQGDYGYTF,TGTGCCAGTAGTATACTCTCAGGGCAAGGGGACTATGGCTACACCTTC,.,TRBJ1-2,TRBV19,.
CASSSDRFEQFF,TGTGCCAGCAGTTCCGACAGGTTTGAGCAGTTCTTC,.,TRBJ2-1,TRBV28,.
CASSWSEGVNSPLHF,TGTGCCAGCAGCTGGTCGGAGGGGGTGAACTCACCCCTCCACTTT,.,TRBJ1-6,TRBV7-6,.
CASSLLWGALPGELFF,TGTGCCAGCTCCCTCCTCTGGGGGGCCCTACCCGGGGAGCTGTTTTTT,.,TRBJ2-2,TRBV7-2,.
CSVETQGDTEAFF,TGCAGCGTTGAAACCCAGGGTGACACTGAAGCTTTCTTT,.,TRBJ1-1,TRBV29-1,.
CAWRATDRVISYEQYF,TGTGCCTGGAGAGCGACCGACAGGGTAATATCCTACGAGCAGTACTTC,TRBD1,TRBJ2-7,TRBV30,.
CASSPDRGNQPQHF,TGTGCCAGCAGTCCCGACAGGGGCAATCAGCCCCAGCATTTT,TRBD1,TRBJ1-5,TRBV6-5,once
CASQGEGPGDYGYTF,TGTGCCAGCCAAGGAGAGGGGCCGGGGGACTATGGCTACACCTTC,.,TRBJ1-2,TRBV28,.
CASSPGTGVTYEQYF,TGTGCCAGCAGTCCAGGGACAGGGGTAACCTACGAGCAGTACTTC,TRBD1,TRBJ2-7,TRBV7-6,.
CASSPPSTKYGYTF,TGTGCCAGCAGCCCACCCAGCACTAAATATGGCTACACCTTC,.,TRBJ1-2,TRBV7-9,.
CASSLGLQGASGNTIYF,TGTGCCAGCAGCTTAGGCCTACAGGGGGCGAGTGGAAACACCATATATTTT,TRBD1,TRBJ1-3,TRBV11-2,.
CASSEYRGGNTIYF,TGTGCCAGCAGTGAATACAGGGGGGGAAACACCATATATTTT,TRBD1,TRBJ1-3,TRBV6-1,.
CASSLESPGTRTSTDTQYF,TGCGCCAGCAGCTTGGAGTCTCCCGGGACTAGGACTAGCACAGATACGCAGTATTTT,TRBD2,TRBJ2-3,TRBV5-1,.
CSVEISGKEYGYTF,TGCAGCGTTGAAATATCAGGGAAGGAGTATGGCTACACCTTC,.,TRBJ1-2,TRBV29-1,.
CASSPGQGAKTQYF,TGTGCCAGCAGCCCCGGACAGGGGGCGAAGACCCAGTACTTC,TRBD1,TRBJ2-5,TRBV6-6,.
CASSLRAYGYTF,TGTGCCAGCAGTTTGAGGGCTTATGGCTACACCTTC,.,TRBJ1-2,TRBV28,.
CASSLGQETQYF,TGTGCCAGCAGCTTAGGTCAGGAGACCCAGTACTTC,.,TRBJ2-5,TRBV7-6,.
CASSFGGWPDTQYF,TGTGCCAGCAGCTTCGGGGGTTGGCCAGATACGCAGTATTTT,.,TRBJ2-3,TRBV5-8,.
CASSADQGAENTEAFF,TGTGCCAGCAGCGCGGATCAAGGGGCTGAGAACACTGAAGCTTTCTTT,.,TRBJ1-1,TRBV5-6,.
CASSEGGSGGAPDTQYF,TGCGCCAGCAGTGAGGGTGGTAGCGGGGGGGCCCCAGATACGCAGTATTTT,TRBD2,TRBJ2-3,TRBV10-1,.
CASSVDLGYGYTF,TGTGCCAGCAGCGTAGATTTGGGATATGGCTACACCTTC,.,TRBJ1-2,TRBV9,.
CASRTTDYSNQPQHF,TGTGCCAGTAGGACCACGGATTATAGCAATCAGCCCCAGCATTTT,.,TRBJ1-5,TRBV19,.
CASSFKLGAFF,TGTGCCAGCAGCTTCAAATTGGGGGCTTTCTTT,.,TRBJ1-1,TRBV11-3,.
CASSSQVPDTQYF,TGTGCCAGCAGTTCCCAGGTCCCAGATACGCAGTATTTT,.,TRBJ2-3,TRBV6-6,.
CASRAGTANTEAFF,TGTGCCAGCCGCGCCGGGACAGCCAACACTGAAGCTTTCTTT,TRBD1,TRBJ1-1,TRBV7-2,.
CASSERRYYEQYF,TGTGCCAGCAGCGAACGCCGGTACTACGAGCAGTACTTC,.,TRBJ2-7,TRBV6-5,.